This T cell receptor (beta chain) was recovered during a study of blood T cell repertoires in COVID-19. Cohort placement rested on clinical history that participants reported themselves. Methods used by the authors: Nucleated cell counts were estimated from reference gene primer amplification. Measured with immunoSEQ multiplex PCR; TCRdb has only the in-frame clones, and not every one. V and J calls and clone size are as listed in that table; D and trimming were resolved from the DNA. The data contain under 250,000 clones, about 84% of them singletons. The CDR3 consists of 12 residues. Trimming left V 5 bases short and J 8 bases short, with 12 bases between. Germline V gives CDR1 MGHDK, CDR2 SYGVNS. This clone showed up just once.

The chain combines TRBV25-1 with TRBJ1-2, with D tentatively TRBD1 (6 bases). The source of this sequence is a man aged 25-45 years with acute COVID-19. The material sequenced was PBMCs or T cells enriched from blood (not recorded which). This CDR3 is CASSSARGGYTF. CDR3 sequence (DNA): TGTGCCAGCAGTTCTGCCAGGGGAGGCTACACCTTC.